One T cell receptor beta chain is described in this entry. Its matching antigen is unknown. It was RNA transcripts that yielded the amplified TCR beta CDR3 regions. Carried out on the TCR CDR3, a first-round RT-PCR used the HTBI primer set. TCRdb passed the multiplex PCR reads through MiXCR, listing each CDR3 protein once. Among around 520,000 distinct CDR3 sequences listed, over 13% were seen once. V was clipped by 4 bases and J by 0 bases, with 12 bases between them. Germline V gene lookup returns CDR1 GTSNPN and CDR2 SVGIG (reference sequence). CDR3 size: 14 residues. This record belongs to a study of T cells in Graves' hyperthyroidism and ophthalmopathy. Study-wide results and limits: Ophthalmopathy onset followed model prediction by a median approximately seven months. The blood repertoire included most of the expanded thyroid clonotypes above 0.001.

PBMCs were derived from under 13 ml fresh peripheral blood. The J gene is TRBJ1-1, the V gene TRBV30; a weak D match, TRBD1 (5 bases). The sequenced sample was blood. This sequence originates from a woman in her late teens or twenties with Graves' hyperthyroidism. In DNA, the CDR3 is TGTGCCTGGACCGGGACTCTCATGAACACTGAAGCTTTCTTT. Translated: CAWTGTLMNTEAFF.